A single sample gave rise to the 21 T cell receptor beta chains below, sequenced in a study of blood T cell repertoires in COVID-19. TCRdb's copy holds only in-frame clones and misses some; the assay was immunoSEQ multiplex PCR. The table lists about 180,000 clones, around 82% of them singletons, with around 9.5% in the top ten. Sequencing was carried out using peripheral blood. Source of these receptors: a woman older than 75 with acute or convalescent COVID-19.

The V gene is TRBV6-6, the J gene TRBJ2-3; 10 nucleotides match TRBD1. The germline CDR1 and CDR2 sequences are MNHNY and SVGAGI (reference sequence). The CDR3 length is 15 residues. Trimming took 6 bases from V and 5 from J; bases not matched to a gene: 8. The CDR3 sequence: CASRGQGTLGDTQYF. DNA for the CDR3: TGTGCCAGCAGGGGACAGGGGACCCTAGGAGATACGCAGTATTTT.

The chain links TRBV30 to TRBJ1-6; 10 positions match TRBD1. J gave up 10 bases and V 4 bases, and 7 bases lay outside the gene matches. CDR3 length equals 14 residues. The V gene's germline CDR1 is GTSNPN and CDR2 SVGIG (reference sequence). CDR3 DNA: TGTGCCTGGAACCGGGACAGGGGTAGGTCACCCCTCCACTTT. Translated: CAWNRDRGRSPLHF.

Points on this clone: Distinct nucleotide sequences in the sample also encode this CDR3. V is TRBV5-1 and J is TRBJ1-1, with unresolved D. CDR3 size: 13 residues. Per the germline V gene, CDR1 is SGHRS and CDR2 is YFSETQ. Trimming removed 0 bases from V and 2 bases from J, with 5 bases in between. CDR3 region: CASSLGPNTEAFF. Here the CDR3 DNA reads TGCGCCAGCAGCTTGGGTCCTAACACTGAAGCTTTCTTT.

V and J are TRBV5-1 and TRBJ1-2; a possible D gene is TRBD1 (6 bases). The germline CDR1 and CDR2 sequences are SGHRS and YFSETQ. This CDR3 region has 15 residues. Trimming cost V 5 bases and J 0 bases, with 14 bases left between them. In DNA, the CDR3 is TGCGCCAGCAGGACCTCAGGGGAATCTAACTATGGCTACACCTTC. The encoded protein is CASRTSGESNYGYTF.

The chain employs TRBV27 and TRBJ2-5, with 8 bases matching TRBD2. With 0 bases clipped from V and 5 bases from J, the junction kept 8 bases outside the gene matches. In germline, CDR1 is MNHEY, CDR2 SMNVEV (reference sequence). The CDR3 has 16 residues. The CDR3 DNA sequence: TGTGCCAGCAGTTTATCAGAAGCGGGGGTGGGGGAGACCCAGTACTTC. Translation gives CASSLSEAGVGETQYF.

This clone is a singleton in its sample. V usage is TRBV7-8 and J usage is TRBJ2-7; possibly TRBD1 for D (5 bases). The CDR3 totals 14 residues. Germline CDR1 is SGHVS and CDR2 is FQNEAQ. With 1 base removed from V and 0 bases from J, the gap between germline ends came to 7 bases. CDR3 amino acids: CASSLVRASYEQYF. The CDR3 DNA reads TGTGCCAGCAGCTTAGTCAGGGCCTCCTACGAGCAGTACTTC.

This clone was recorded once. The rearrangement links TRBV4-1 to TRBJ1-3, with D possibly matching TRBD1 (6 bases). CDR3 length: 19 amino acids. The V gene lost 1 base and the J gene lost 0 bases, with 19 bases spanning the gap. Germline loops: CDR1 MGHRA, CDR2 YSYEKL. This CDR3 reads CASSQGDNWGSHSGNTIYF. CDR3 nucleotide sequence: TGCGCCAGCAGCCAAGGGGACAACTGGGGATCTCACTCTGGAAACACCATATATTTT.

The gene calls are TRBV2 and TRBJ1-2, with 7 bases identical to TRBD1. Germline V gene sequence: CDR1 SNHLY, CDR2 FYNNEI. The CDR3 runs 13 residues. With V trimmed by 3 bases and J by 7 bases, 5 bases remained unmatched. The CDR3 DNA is TGTGCCAGCAGTGAGTCCAGGGGGTTTGGCTACACCTTC. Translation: CASSESRGFGYTF.

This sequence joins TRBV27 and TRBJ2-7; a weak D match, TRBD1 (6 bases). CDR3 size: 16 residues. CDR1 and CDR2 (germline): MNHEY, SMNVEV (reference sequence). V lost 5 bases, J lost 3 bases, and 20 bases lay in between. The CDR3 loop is CASSPRPGQGNYEQYF. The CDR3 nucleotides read TGTGCCAGCAGTCCAAGACCGGGACAAGGGAACTACGAGCAGTACTTC.

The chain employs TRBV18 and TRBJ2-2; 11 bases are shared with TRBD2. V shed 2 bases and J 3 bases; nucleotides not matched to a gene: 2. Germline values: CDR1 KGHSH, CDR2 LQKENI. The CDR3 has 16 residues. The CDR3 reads CASSPRLAGYTGELFF. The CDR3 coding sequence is TGTGCCAGCTCACCAAGACTAGCGGGATACACCGGGGAGCTGTTTTTT.

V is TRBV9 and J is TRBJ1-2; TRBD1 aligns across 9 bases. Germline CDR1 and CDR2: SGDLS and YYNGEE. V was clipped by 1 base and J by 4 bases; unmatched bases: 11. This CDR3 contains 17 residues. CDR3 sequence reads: CASSVTGQGTRGYGYTF. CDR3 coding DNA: TGTGCCAGCAGCGTAACGGGACAGGGCACCCGCGGCTATGGCTACACCTTC.

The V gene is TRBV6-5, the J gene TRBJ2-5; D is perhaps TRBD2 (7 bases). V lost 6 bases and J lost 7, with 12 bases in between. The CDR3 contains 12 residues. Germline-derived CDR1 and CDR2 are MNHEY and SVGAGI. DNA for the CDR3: TGTGCCAGCAGAGGGGGGGAGTTGACCCAGTACTTC. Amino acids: CASRGGELTQYF.

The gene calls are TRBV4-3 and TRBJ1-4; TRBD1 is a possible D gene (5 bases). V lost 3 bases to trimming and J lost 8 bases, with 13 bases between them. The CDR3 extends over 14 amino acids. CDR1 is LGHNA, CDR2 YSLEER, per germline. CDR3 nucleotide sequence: TGCGCCAGCAGCCAGACAGTGGTGGGAGAAAAACTGTTTTTT. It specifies CASSQTVVGEKLFF.

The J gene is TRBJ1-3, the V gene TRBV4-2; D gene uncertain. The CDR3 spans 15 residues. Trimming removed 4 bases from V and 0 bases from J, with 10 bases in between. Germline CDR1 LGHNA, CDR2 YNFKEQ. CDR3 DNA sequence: TGTGCCAGCAGCCCCGGCGGGATCTCTGGAAACACCATATATTTT. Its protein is CASSPGGISGNTIYF.

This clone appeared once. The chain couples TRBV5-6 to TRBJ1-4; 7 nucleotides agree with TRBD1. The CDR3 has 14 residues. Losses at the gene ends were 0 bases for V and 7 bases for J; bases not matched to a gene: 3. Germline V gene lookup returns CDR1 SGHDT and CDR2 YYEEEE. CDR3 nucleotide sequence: TGTGCCAGCAGCTTGGGTCAGGGGGTTGAAAAACTGTTTTTT. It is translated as CASSLGQGVEKLFF.

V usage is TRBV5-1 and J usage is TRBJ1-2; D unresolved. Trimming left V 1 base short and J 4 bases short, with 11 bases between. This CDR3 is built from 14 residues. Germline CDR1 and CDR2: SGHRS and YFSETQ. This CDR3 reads CASSLPADGYGYTF. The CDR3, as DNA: TGCGCCAGCAGCTTGCCAGCGGACGGCTATGGCTACACCTTC. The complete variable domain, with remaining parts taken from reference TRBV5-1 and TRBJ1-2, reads KAGVTQTPRYLIKTRGQQVTLSCSPISGHRSVSWYQQTPGQGLQFLFEYFSETQRNKGNFPGRFSGRQFSNSRSEMNVSTLELGDSALYLCASSLPADGYGYTFGSGTRLTVV.

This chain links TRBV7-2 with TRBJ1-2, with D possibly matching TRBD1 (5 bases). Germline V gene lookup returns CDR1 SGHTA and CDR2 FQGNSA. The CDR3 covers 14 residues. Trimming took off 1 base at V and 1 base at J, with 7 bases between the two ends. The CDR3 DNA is TGTGCCAGCAGCTTAGATCAGGGTAACTATGGCTACACCTTC. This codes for CASSLDQGNYGYTF. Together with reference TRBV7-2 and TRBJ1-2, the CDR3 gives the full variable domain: GAGVSQSPSNKVTEKGKDVELRCDPISGHTALYWYRQSLGQGLEFLIYFQGNSAPDKSGLPSDRFSAERTGGSVSTLTIQRTQQEDSAVYLCASSLDQGNYGYTFGSGTRLTVV.

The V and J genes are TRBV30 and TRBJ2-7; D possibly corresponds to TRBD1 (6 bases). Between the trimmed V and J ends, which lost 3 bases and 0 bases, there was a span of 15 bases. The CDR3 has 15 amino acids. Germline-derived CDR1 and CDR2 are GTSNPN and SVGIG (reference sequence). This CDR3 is CAWRMTGTSSYEQYF. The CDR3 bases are TGTGCCTGGAGAATGACAGGCACCAGCTCCTACGAGCAGTACTTC.

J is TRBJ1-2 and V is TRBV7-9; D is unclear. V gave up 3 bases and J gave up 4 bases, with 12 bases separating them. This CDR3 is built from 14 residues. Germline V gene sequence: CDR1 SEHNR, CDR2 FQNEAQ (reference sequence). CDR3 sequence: CASSFNGRIYGYTF. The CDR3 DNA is TGTGCCAGCAGCTTCAACGGGAGGATCTATGGCTACACCTTC.

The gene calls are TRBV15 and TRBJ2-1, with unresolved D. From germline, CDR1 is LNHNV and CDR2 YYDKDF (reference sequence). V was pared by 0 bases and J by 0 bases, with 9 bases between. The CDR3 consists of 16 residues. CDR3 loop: CATSRDQAASYNEQFF. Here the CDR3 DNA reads TGTGCCACCAGCAGAGATCAGGCAGCCTCCTACAATGAGCAGTTCTTC.

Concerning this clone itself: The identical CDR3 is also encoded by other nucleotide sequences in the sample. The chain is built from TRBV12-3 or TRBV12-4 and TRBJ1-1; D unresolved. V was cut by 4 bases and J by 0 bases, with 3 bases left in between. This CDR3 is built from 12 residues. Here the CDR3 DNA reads TGTGCCAGCAGTTCCGTGAACACTGAAGCTTTCTTT. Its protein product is CASSSVNTEAFF.